The clone carrying this TCR beta chain was counted only a few times. From germline, CDR1 is MDHEN and CDR2 SYDVKM. This CDR3 region has 16 residues. Losses at the gene ends were 5 bases for V and 4 bases for J; bases not matched to a gene: 7. Original handling: By means of reference gene primer amplification, nucleated cell counts were estimated. The assay was immunoSEQ multiplex PCR, and TCRdb's table has in-frame clones only and misses some. V and J calls plus clone size are reproduced from that table; the DNA served to infer D and trimming. The sample shows tens of thousands of clones, about four fifths of them seen only once. The data are from a study of blood T cell repertoires in COVID-19. Looking at the study overall: The analysed material was cDNA or gDNA that came from T cells, B-cell-depleted T cells, or PBMCs.

Sequencing was performed on peripheral blood. This clonotype was sampled from a man in his sixties or seventies with acute or convalescent COVID-19. The chain joins TRBV28 to TRBJ2-1; TRBD1 agrees at 11 bases. The DNA for the CDR3 is TGTGCCAGCAGTACGGGAGGACAGGGGGCTTACAATGAGCAGTTCTTC. This gives the protein CASSTGGQGAYNEQFF.